The 27 T cell receptor beta chains below were found in one sample sequenced in a study of blood T cell repertoires in COVID-19. Only in-frame clones appear in the TCRdb table, and some are missing; sequencing was by immunoSEQ multiplex PCR. The sample has roughly 350,000 clones; 88% are singletons. Material for sequencing was peripheral blood. The receptor source for this set is a woman aged 65 to 85 with COVID-19, enrolled during active disease.

This chain's CDR3 is CSVAWTGTYEQYF. In DNA form, the CDR3 reads TGCAGCGTTGCGTGGACAGGGACCTACGAGCAGTACTTC. The chain carries TRBV29-1 and TRBJ2-7; 8 bases are shared with TRBD1. The CDR3 is made up of 13 amino acids. The ends lost 4 bases at V and 2 bases at J; junction bases unmatched: 4. CDR1 and CDR2 from the germline V gene are SQVTM and ANQGSEA.

The count of this clone is one. Here the CDR3 DNA reads TGTGCCAGTACCCTTTATTCGGGGGGCGCGGACTATGGCTACACCTTC. This codes for CASTLYSGGADYGYTF. This chain uses TRBV19 with TRBJ1-2, with a tentative D call TRBD1 (6 bases). Germline CDR1 is LNHDA and CDR2 is SQIVND (reference sequence). The CDR3 has 16 residues. The V and J ends lost 7 bases and 3 bases respectively, with 21 bases between them.

Only one count was recorded for this clone. The CDR3 DNA reads as TGTGCCAGCAGTCAGTGGCGGCGGGCGAACTATGGCTACACCTTC. Its translation: CASSQWRRANYGYTF. The rearrangement uses TRBV27 and TRBJ1-2; D ambiguous. V was pared by 5 bases and J by 2 bases, with 15 bases between. CDR1 and CDR2 (germline): MNHEY, SMNVEV (reference sequence). The CDR3 consists of 15 residues.

In the case of this clone: The sample carries other DNA sequences with the same CDR3. The V call is TRBV5-1, the J call TRBJ1-3; D not resolved. Germline V lookup: CDR1 SGHRS, CDR2 YFSETQ. The CDR3 totals 14 residues. V shed 3 bases and J shed 0 bases, with 7 bases lying between them. The CDR3 is CASSSTGSGNTIYF. The DNA for the CDR3 is TGCGCCAGCAGCTCGACGGGCTCTGGAAACACCATATATTTT.

In nucleotides, the CDR3 is TGTGCCAGCTCCCCTATACGGGGATCTGGGGCCAACGTCCTGACTTTC. Protein sequence: CASSPIRGSGANVLTF. The chain joins TRBV18 to TRBJ2-6, with a tentative D call TRBD2 (5 bases). The CDR3 is made up of 16 amino acids. V shed 6 bases and J shed 1 base, with 13 bases lying between them. The germline gives CDR1 KGHSH, CDR2 LQKENI.

The chain has TRBV18 and TRBJ2-2; TRBD2 matches 8 bases. The CDR3 runs to 18 residues. Per the germline V gene, CDR1 is KGHSH and CDR2 is LQKENI. With V trimmed by 4 bases and J by 0 bases, 10 bases remained unmatched. CDR3 protein: CASSLQKAGASNTGELFF. As DNA, the CDR3 is TGTGCCAGCTCACTCCAGAAAGCGGGGGCCTCGAACACCGGGGAGCTGTTTTTT.

The V and J genes are TRBV3-1 (or the pseudogene TRBV3-2) and TRBJ1-2; TRBD1 matches at 8 bases. Unmatched junction bases numbered 15, after V lost 4 bases and J lost 5 bases. Per the germline V gene, CDR1 is LGHDT and CDR2 is YNNKEL (reference sequence). The CDR3 length is 17 residues. CDR3 amino acids: CASSRFNTGTGLYGYTF. The CDR3, as DNA: TGTGCCAGCAGCCGATTTAATACCGGGACAGGCTTATATGGCTACACCTTC.

The V and J genes are TRBV4-3 and TRBJ1-4; 8 bases match TRBD1. The CDR3 has 17 residues. J lost 8 bases, V lost 2 bases, and 13 bases had no gene match. Germline CDR1 is LGHNA and CDR2 is YSLEER. CDR3: CASSQIRPGGGREKLFF. The CDR3 bases are TGCGCCAGCAGCCAAATCCGGCCAGGGGGCGGGCGGGAAAAACTGTTTTTT.

The chain combines TRBV30 with TRBJ2-1; D possibly corresponds to TRBD2 (6 bases). Germline V gene lookup returns CDR1 GTSNPN and CDR2 SVGIG (reference sequence). CDR3 length equals 14 residues. CDR3 sequence (DNA): TGTGTTTCGAGGGTGGCGGGGCGGGGTAATGAGCAGTTCTTC. Protein product: CVSRVAGRGNEQFF.

The J gene is TRBJ2-7, the V gene TRBV2; D is undetermined. Deletions cut 4 bases from V and 2 bases from J, with 3 bases between. The germline V gene encodes CDR1 SNHLY and CDR2 FYNNEI. The CDR3 length is 11 residues. CDR3 sequence (DNA): TGTGCCAGCAGTGCCGCCTACGAGCAGTACTTC. Translating gives CASSAAYEQYF.

The chain employs TRBV6-1 and TRBJ2-3; tentatively, D is TRBD2 (6 bases). The CDR3 has 15 amino acids. V was pared by 2 bases and J by 5 bases, with 14 bases between. Germline loops: CDR1 MNHNS, CDR2 SASEGT. CDR3 loop: CASSEHGGKGDTQYF. As DNA, the CDR3 is TGTGCCAGCAGTGAACACGGGGGAAAAGGAGATACGCAGTATTTT.

The CDR3 here is CASSQEAGAGGNTGELFF. The CDR3 DNA is TGCGCCAGCAGCCAAGAGGCGGGAGCGGGGGGGAACACCGGGGAGCTGTTTTTT. The chain is built from TRBV4-3 and TRBJ2-2; the match to TRBD2 covers 9 bases. Germline V gives CDR1 LGHNA, CDR2 YSLEER. This CDR3 is built from 18 residues. V was clipped by 0 bases and J by 1 base; unmatched bases: 6.

V usage is TRBV7-3 and J usage is TRBJ1-5, with 8 bases that match TRBD1. Trimming took 3 bases from V and 9 from J; bases not matched to a gene: 4. Germline V lookup: CDR1 SGHTA, CDR2 FQGTGA. CDR3 size: 13 residues. In DNA, the CDR3 is TGTGCCAGCAGCTTCGACAGGGGTGCGCCCCAGCATTTT. As protein: CASSFDRGAPQHF.

The V call is TRBV2, the J call TRBJ1-3; perhaps TRBD1 as D (5 bases). V lost 3 bases, J lost 3 bases, and 12 bases lay in between. CDR1 and CDR2 from the germline V gene are SNHLY and FYNNEI. The CDR3 extends over 15 amino acids. CDR3 region: CASSESGGGGNTIYF. CDR3 sequence (DNA): TGTGCCAGCAGTGAGAGTGGGGGAGGTGGAAACACCATATATTTT.

The chain couples TRBV4-3 to TRBJ2-7; TRBD1 aligns across 10 bases. Germline V gene data show CDR1 as LGHNA and CDR2 as YSLEER. The V and J ends lost 0 bases and 4 bases, in that order; junction bases with no gene match: 3. The CDR3 consists of 15 residues. CDR3 in amino acids: CASSQERTGGYEQYF. For the CDR3, the DNA is TGCGCCAGCAGCCAAGAGAGGACAGGGGGGTACGAGCAGTACTTC.

V is TRBV6-2 or TRBV6-3 and J is TRBJ1-2; TRBD1 is a possible D gene (6 bases). Germline loops: CDR1 MNHEY, CDR2 SVGEGT. This CDR3 has 15 amino acids. The V gene lost 4 bases and the J gene lost 8 bases, with 20 bases spanning the gap. In nucleotides, the CDR3 is TGTGCCAGCAGTTCCAGCGGGGGGCGGATAGGCGGCTACACCTTC. The encoded protein is CASSSSGGRIGGYTF.

The CDR3 DNA reads TGTGCCAGCTCACCATCCCCTGAGCGGGGGGGCCTGAGAGATACGCAGTATTTT. Its protein is CASSPSPERGGLRDTQYF. V and J are TRBV18 and TRBJ2-3; TRBD2 agrees at 10 bases. The CDR3 spans 18 residues. CDR1 and CDR2 (germline): KGHSH, LQKENI. Germline trimming cut 2 bases from V and 5 bases from J; bases unmatched to any gene: 13.

The J gene is TRBJ1-2, the V gene TRBV9; D not resolved. Looked up from germline, CDR1 is SGDLS and CDR2 is YYNGEE. The V end lost 2 bases, the J end lost 8 bases, and 13 bases lay between the germline ends. The CDR3 consists of 13 residues. CDR3 sequence reads: CASSVPGSGGYTF. Here the CDR3 DNA reads TGTGCCAGCAGCGTCCCGGGGAGCGGGGGCTACACCTTC.

The genes are TRBV9 and TRBJ1-1; 8 bases agree with TRBD1. Germline V gene lookup returns CDR1 SGDLS and CDR2 YYNGEE. CDR3 size: 15 residues. V lost 7 bases and J lost 0; bases outside the gene matches: 8. The CDR3 sequence: CASLPPTGVNTEAFF. The CDR3 DNA reads as TGTGCCAGCCTACCGCCGACAGGGGTGAACACTGAAGCTTTCTTT.

This chain links TRBV5-4 with TRBJ2-3; 8 bases align to TRBD2. V gave up 4 bases and J gave up 5 bases; unmatched junction bases: 12. Per germline, CDR1 SGHNT and CDR2 YYREEE (reference sequence). The CDR3 has 16 residues. The chain's CDR3 is CASSESSGGLGDTQYF. CDR3 nucleotides: TGTGCCAGCAGCGAATCCTCGGGGGGGCTTGGAGATACGCAGTATTTT. The variable domain in full, with the rest retrieved from reference TRBV5-4 and TRBJ2-3, is ETGVTQSPTHLIKTRGQQVTLRCSSQSGHNTVSWYQQALGQGPQFIFQYYREEENGRGNFPPRFSGLQFPNYSSELNVNALELDDSALYLCASSESSGGLGDTQYFGPGTRLTVL.

This chain joins TRBV28 and TRBJ1-2; D not certain. The length of the CDR3 is 13 residues. The V gene lost 6 bases and the J gene lost 8 bases, with 16 bases spanning the gap. From germline, CDR1 is MDHEN and CDR2 SYDVKM. As DNA, the CDR3 is TGTGCCAGCAGGAGTAGGCCAGCGTCAGGCTACACCTTC. This gives the protein CASRSRPASGYTF.

The chain recombines TRBV25-1 with TRBJ1-2, with D unresolved. The CDR3 totals 14 residues. V lost 7 bases to trimming and J lost 1 base, with 13 bases between them. Germline CDR1 MGHDK, CDR2 SYGVNS. The CDR3 bases are TGTGCCAGCACCTCAGTCGGGAGTAACTATGGCTACACCTTC. The encoded protein is CASTSVGSNYGYTF.

The chain recombines TRBV3-1 (or the pseudogene TRBV3-2) with TRBJ2-1; 9 positions agree with TRBD2. Germline lookup yields CDR1 LGHDT and CDR2 YNNKEL (reference sequence). Trimming cost V 0 bases and J 15 bases; bases outside gene matches: 6. The CDR3 length is 13 residues. CDR3 residues: CASSQEAGLASFF. CDR3 nucleotide sequence: TGTGCCAGCAGCCAAGAGGCGGGACTAGCCTCGTTCTTC.

This chain uses TRBV2 with TRBJ1-2; 10 nucleotides match TRBD1. CDR1 and CDR2 (germline): SNHLY, FYNNEI. With 8 bases clipped from V and 6 bases from J, the junction kept 6 bases outside the gene matches. The length of the CDR3 is 13 residues. CDR3 amino acids: CASFTGTGDGYTF. CDR3 nucleotides: TGTGCCAGCTTTACCGGGACAGGGGATGGCTACACCTTC.

V and J are TRBV7-2 and TRBJ2-7, with 7 bases that match TRBD1. J gave up 0 bases and V 3 bases, and 5 bases lay outside the gene matches. The CDR3 runs 15 residues. CDR1 and CDR2 from the germline V gene are SGHTA and FQGNSA. CDR3 sequence: CASSFVTGSSYEQYF. The DNA for the CDR3 is TGTGCCAGCAGCTTCGTGACAGGGTCCTCCTACGAGCAGTACTTC.

In its sample, this clone was seen once. CDR3 sequence reads: CASGTGTSGGRSYNEQFF. The CDR3 DNA reads TGTGCCAGTGGAACCGGGACTAGCGGGGGCCGCTCCTACAATGAGCAGTTCTTC. This chain joins TRBV19 and TRBJ2-1; 14 bases align to TRBD2. Trimming cost V 8 bases and J 0 bases; bases outside gene matches: 9. This CDR3 is 18 amino acids long. CDR1 and CDR2 (germline): LNHDA, SQIVND (reference sequence). The full variable domain, its missing parts supplied by reference TRBV19 and TRBJ2-1, is DGGITQSPKYLFRKEGQNVTLSCEQNLNHDAMYWYRQDPGQGLRLIYYSQIVNDFQKGDIAEGYSVSREKKESFPLTVTSAQKNPTAFYLCASGTGTSGGRSYNEQFFGPGTRLTVL.

The chain links TRBV10-3 to TRBJ1-6, with TRBD1 as a possible D gene (5 bases). Germline CDR1 is ENHRY and CDR2 is SYGVKD. The CDR3 runs to 12 residues. V was pared by 11 bases and J by 6 bases, with 11 bases between. The CDR3 nucleotides are TGTGCCGCAAGGGGCCTTAATTCACCCCTCCACTTT. It translates to CAARGLNSPLHF.